The 4 T cell receptor beta chains below were found in one sample sequenced in a study of OX40 agonist ivuxolimab in advanced cancers. Profiling relied on immunoSEQ multiplex PCR, and the TCRdb table lists in-frame clones only, not all of them. Of about 150,000 clones listed, 90% are singletons. Sequences were derived from CD4+ or CD8+ T cells sorted from blood, sampled in a trial of the OX40 agonist ivuxolimab. These receptors all stem from an adult with an advanced solid tumor such as melanoma, head and neck, liver or kidney cancer.

V and J are TRBV7-3 and TRBJ2-1; D is perhaps TRBD2 (6 bases). The CDR3 length is 15 residues. CDR1 is SGHTA and CDR2 is FQGTGA in the germline V gene. V was clipped by 6 bases and J by 1 base, with 13 bases between them. CDR3 region: CASSLGGFSYNEQFF. Written as DNA, the CDR3 is TGTGCCAGCAGTCTTGGGGGGTTTTCCTACAATGAGCAGTTCTTC.

V usage is TRBV28 and J usage is TRBJ2-2; no firm D call. The CDR3 loop spans 14 amino acids. The V gene lost 3 bases and the J gene lost 2 bases, with 7 bases spanning the gap. Germline CDR1 MDHEN, CDR2 SYDVKM. The CDR3 loop reads CASSFQPNTGELFF. Here the CDR3 DNA reads TGTGCCAGCAGTTTCCAACCTAACACCGGGGAGCTGTTTTTT. The whole variable domain, remainder taken from reference TRBV28 and TRBJ2-2, is DVKVTQSSRYLVKRTGEKVFLECVQDMDHENMFWYRQDPGLGLRLIYFSYDVKMKEKGDIPEGYSVSREKKERFSLILESASTNQTSMYLCASSFQPNTGELFFGEGSRLTVL.

In this sample, this clone turned up once. V usage is TRBV6-1 and J usage is TRBJ2-5, with D hard to call. V was pared by 0 bases and J by 8 bases, with 19 bases between. The germline CDR1 and CDR2 sequences are MNHNS and SASEGT. This CDR3 spans 16 amino acids. CDR3 bases: TGTGCCAGCAGTGAAGCAGCTGAGCCATTACTGGTAACCCAGTACTTC. It codes for CASSEAAEPLLVTQYF.

The V call is TRBV18, the J call TRBJ1-5, with 8 positions matching TRBD1. This CDR3 is 13 amino acids long. Per the germline V gene, CDR1 is KGHSH and CDR2 is LQKENI. With V trimmed by 3 bases and J by 7 bases, 2 bases remained unmatched. This CDR3 reads CASSPDRDQPQHF. The CDR3 nucleotides are TGTGCCAGCTCACCGGACAGGGACCAGCCCCAGCATTTT.